These 17 T cell receptor beta chains came from one sample sequenced in a study of Ad26.COV2.S vaccination and SARS-CoV-2 variants. Sequencing was performed with immunoSEQ multiplex PCR; in TCRdb, only in-frame clones are kept and a portion is missing. The sample shows fewer than 900,000 clones, approximately 88% of them seen only once. The treatment was: 15 to 20 received Ad26.COV2.S at low or high dose, single or two shots; about 5 received placebo; per-sample allocation not given. Specimen acquisition occurred on day 63 following the initial vaccine or placebo injection. The specimen was peripheral blood, collected in a trial of Ad26.COV2.S vaccine versus placebo. These receptors were taken from a person between 18 and 60 years old who received the Ad26.COV2.S COVID-19 vaccine or a placebo.

The rearrangement uses TRBV5-8 and TRBJ2-2; D possibly corresponds to TRBD1 (6 bases). The CDR3 covers 15 residues. Trimming took off 5 bases at V and 0 bases at J, with 11 bases between the two ends. Germline V gene lookup returns CDR1 SGHTS and CDR2 YDEGEE. In nucleotides, the CDR3 is TGTGCCAGCAGTTGGGACATCGCGAACACCGGGGAGCTGTTTTTT. Translating gives CASSWDIANTGELFF.

The CDR3 DNA follows: TGTGCCAGCAGCCAAGGGGGATTTAGGGCGGAGGAGACCCAGTACTTC. It translates to CASSQGGFRAEETQYF. This chain uses TRBV3-1 (or the pseudogene TRBV3-2) with TRBJ2-5; no definite D call. There are 16 residues in the CDR3. The V end lost 1 base, the J end lost 5 bases, and 17 bases lay between the germline ends. The V gene's germline CDR1 is LGHDT and CDR2 YNNKEL (reference sequence).

The V gene is TRBV7-2, the J gene TRBJ2-2; D not resolved. The CDR3 sequence is 17 residues long. Germline CDR1 is SGHTA and CDR2 is FQGNSA. V was pared by 2 bases and J by 4 bases, with 17 bases between. The CDR3 bases are TGTGCCAGCAGCTTAACCCTCGATGGGGTGACCACCGGGGAGCTGTTTTTT. This translates into CASSLTLDGVTTGELFF. Looking up the rest from reference TRBV7-2 and TRBJ2-2 gives the full variable domain: GAGVSQSPSNKVTEKGKDVELRCDPISGHTALYWYRQSLGQGLEFLIYFQGNSAPDKSGLPSDRFSAERTGGSVSTLTIQRTQQEDSAVYLCASSLTLDGVTTGELFFGEGSRLTVL.

The rearrangement links TRBV10-3 to TRBJ2-1; TRBD2 matches 13 bases. CDR3 size: 14 residues. V dropped 7 bases and J dropped 7; count of bases not matched to a gene: 4. From germline, CDR1 is ENHRY and CDR2 SYGVKD. The CDR3 sequence is CAINSLAGGNEQFF. As DNA, the CDR3 is TGTGCCATCAATTCACTAGCGGGGGGGAATGAGCAGTTCTTC.

The chain recombines TRBV4-1 with TRBJ1-5; 7 bases match TRBD1. The CDR3 spans 19 residues. The germline gives CDR1 MGHRA, CDR2 YSYEKL. Trimming at V came to 3 bases and at J to 1 base, leaving 15 bases not matched to a gene. The CDR3 sequence is CASSQERSVQGGSNQPQHF. The CDR3 DNA follows: TGCGCCAGCAGCCAGGAACGAAGTGTCCAGGGGGGGAGCAATCAGCCCCAGCATTTT.

The V and J genes are TRBV5-1 and TRBJ2-5; D is unclear. The CDR3 covers 12 residues. Trimming removed 4 bases from V and 5 bases from J, with 9 bases in between. From germline, CDR1 is SGHRS and CDR2 YFSETQ. The CDR3 loop reads CASSPPGETQYF. DNA of the CDR3: TGCGCCAGCAGCCCGCCCGGGGAGACCCAGTACTTC. Combining the CDR3 with reference TRBV5-1 and TRBJ2-5 gives the whole variable domain KAGVTQTPRYLIKTRGQQVTLSCSPISGHRSVSWYQQTPGQGLQFLFEYFSETQRNKGNFPGRFSGRQFSNSRSEMNVSTLELGDSALYLCASSPPGETQYFGPGTRLLVL.

The count of this clone is one. The chain is built from TRBV5-6 and TRBJ2-7; unclear D gene. CDR3 length equals 14 residues. Trimming removed 5 bases at V and 1 base at J, with 13 bases between. Germline V gives CDR1 SGHDT, CDR2 YYEEEE. In DNA form, the CDR3 reads TGTGCCAGCAGGACAAAAGTAGGATCCTACGAGCAGTACTTC. Protein product: CASRTKVGSYEQYF. The full variable domain, in which reference TRBV5-6 and TRBJ2-7 provide the parts outside the CDR3, is DAGVTQSPTHLIKTRGQQVTLRCSPKSGHDTVSWYQQALGQGPQFIFQYYEEEERQRGNFPDRFSGHQFPNYSSELNVNALLLGDSALYLCASRTKVGSYEQYFGPGTRLTVT.

The chain combines TRBV6-1 with TRBJ1-2, with D possibly being TRBD1 (6 bases). The CDR3 has 15 amino acids. The germline V and J ends were trimmed by 5 bases and 4 bases, with 17 bases remaining between them. CDR1 is MNHNS, CDR2 SASEGT, per germline. The CDR3 region is CASSFDRTNGYGYTF. The CDR3 nucleotides are TGTGCCAGCAGTTTCGACAGGACCAACGGCTATGGCTACACCTTC.

The J gene is TRBJ1-6, the V gene TRBV4-2; D is uncertain. The length of the CDR3 is 15 residues. Trimming took off 1 base at V and 8 bases at J, with 12 bases between the two ends. CDR1 is LGHNA, CDR2 YNFKEQ, per germline. CDR3 loop: CASSQVLGEDSPLHF. The CDR3 nucleotides read TGTGCCAGCAGCCAAGTTCTCGGGGAGGATTCACCCCTCCACTTT.

V is TRBV24-1 and J is TRBJ2-2; weak D call: TRBD2 (5 bases). The V gene lost 7 bases and the J gene lost 6 bases, with 20 bases spanning the gap. The CDR3 has 16 residues. CDR1 KGHDR and CDR2 SFDVKD come from the germline V gene. The CDR3 loop is CATSHGVATAAGELFF. The CDR3 nucleotides are TGTGCCACCAGCCATGGAGTAGCCACAGCGGCCGGGGAGCTGTTTTTT.

This clone was counted only a few times. This sequence joins TRBV18 and TRBJ1-1, with a tentative D call TRBD1 (6 bases). Germline lookup yields CDR1 KGHSH and CDR2 LQKENI. This CDR3 comprises 14 residues. Trimming pared 4 bases from V and 2 bases from J, leaving 11 bases between. DNA of the CDR3: TGTGCCAGCTCACTATGGACAGATAACACTGAAGCTTTCTTT. It encodes CASSLWTDNTEAFF.

A few counts support this clone. The sample contains more than one DNA sequence encoding this CDR3. This chain links TRBV9 with TRBJ1-1; perhaps TRBD1 as D (6 bases). CDR3 length: 13 residues. Germline-derived CDR1 and CDR2 are SGDLS and YYNGEE. V was clipped by 3 bases and J by 2 bases, with 8 bases between them. The CDR3 DNA reads TGTGCCAGCAGCGAGGGGGGCAACACTGAAGCTTTCTTT. Amino acid sequence: CASSEGGNTEAFF.

The chain carries TRBV4-1 and TRBJ1-2; D gene unclear. The germline V and J ends were trimmed by 1 base and 6 bases, with 9 bases remaining between them. CDR1 MGHRA and CDR2 YSYEKL come from the germline V gene. The CDR3 totals 13 residues. The CDR3 DNA sequence: TGCGCCAGCAGCCAAGCAGTTGGGGATGGCTACACCTTC. Its translation is CASSQAVGDGYTF.

This chain joins TRBV4-1 and TRBJ2-3, with D unclear. Trimming pared 1 base from V and 1 base from J, leaving 12 bases between. The germline V gene has CDR1 MGHRA and CDR2 YSYEKL. This CDR3 spans 16 amino acids. CDR3 DNA: TGCGCCAGCAGCCAAGGGGTGGGTCTAGGCACAGATACGCAGTATTTT. It codes for CASSQGVGLGTDTQYF.

The chain carries TRBV5-1 and TRBJ2-1; 7 nucleotides agree with TRBD1. Per germline, CDR1 SGHRS and CDR2 YFSETQ. J was trimmed by 10 bases and V by 3 bases; bases with no gene match: 13. The CDR3 loop spans 15 amino acids. The CDR3 loop is CASSSSTATGVEQFF. In DNA form, the CDR3 reads TGCGCCAGCAGCTCATCGACAGCAACAGGGGTGGAGCAGTTCTTC.

The chain has TRBV18 and TRBJ2-2, with TRBD2 identical over 8 bases. The CDR3 is made up of 16 amino acids. V trimming: 2 bases; J trimming: 3 bases; junction bases outside the gene matches: 5. Germline V gene sequence: CDR1 KGHSH, CDR2 LQKENI. CDR3 amino acids: CASSPVAGRDTGELFF. The CDR3 DNA is TGTGCCAGCTCACCAGTTGCCGGGAGGGACACCGGGGAGCTGTTTTTT. The entire variable domain, with the rest obtained from reference TRBV18 and TRBJ2-2, is as follows: NAGVMQNPRHLVRRRGQEARLRCSPMKGHSHVYWYRQLPEEGLKFMVYLQKENIIDESGMPKERFSAEFPKEGPSILRIQQVVRGDSAAYFCASSPVAGRDTGELFFGEGSRLTVL.

The CDR3 DNA sequence: TGTGCCAGCAGCAAAGGGCAGCAGTACGAGCAGTACTTC. Residues: CASSKGQQYEQYF. The chain employs TRBV21-1 and TRBJ2-7. TRBV21-1 is a pseudogene. This CDR3 has 13 residues.